The 5 T cell receptor beta chains presented below share a single source sample, sequenced in a study of T cells in Graves' hyperthyroidism and ophthalmopathy. RNA transcripts provided the source from which TCR beta CDR3 regions were amplified. HTBI primers were the set used in a first-round RT-PCR of the TCR CDR3. TCRdb re-derived calls from the multiplex PCR reads in MiXCR, one entry per CDR3 protein. The data contain 490,000 or so distinct CDR3 sequences, around 20% of them singletons. Sequencing was carried out using blood. The receptors shown here come from a man aged 40-55 years with Graves' ophthalmopathy.

This clonotype was detected ten times or more. The J gene is TRBJ2-7, the V gene TRBV28; D is uncertain. Germline values: CDR1 MDHEN, CDR2 SYDVKM. The CDR3 has 14 amino acids. Trimming stripped 8 bases from V and 1 base from J, with 15 bases between. CDR3: CASLKRAGSYEQYF. The CDR3 DNA reads as TGTGCCAGCCTTAAAAGGGCAGGTTCCTACGAGCAGTACTTC.

This clonotype was detected many times. The chain has TRBV4-1 and TRBJ1-2; no firm D call. The CDR3 has 12 residues. CDR1 is MGHRA and CDR2 is YSYEKL in the germline V gene. Trimming left V 1 base short and J 5 bases short, with 5 bases between. As DNA, the CDR3 is TGCGCCAGCAGCCAAGCGGCTTATGGCTACACCTTC. Residues: CASSQAAYGYTF.

This chain connects TRBV10-3 to TRBJ2-5; TRBD2 matches at 11 bases. This CDR3 contains 15 residues. Germline CDR1 reads ENHRY; CDR2 reads SYGVKD. Trimming at V came to 4 bases and at J to 9 bases, leaving 10 bases not matched to a gene. The CDR3 sequence is CAISAETSGITAQYF. The CDR3 DNA follows: TGTGCCATCAGTGCGGAGACTAGCGGGATAACGGCCCAGTACTTC.

The chain uses TRBV7-8 and TRBJ2-7, with D perhaps TRBD1 (7 bases). Deletions cut 4 bases from V and 2 bases from J, with 15 bases between. Germline lookup yields CDR1 SGHVS and CDR2 FQNEAQ. The CDR3 spans 15 residues. CDR3 nucleotide sequence: TGTGCCAGCAGCTATAGACAGGGAGGACCCTACGAGCAGTACTTC. It yields the protein CASSYRQGGPYEQYF.

This clonotype was counted ten times or more. This chain uses TRBV18 with TRBJ1-1; D call uncertain. Germline V gives CDR1 KGHSH, CDR2 LQKENI. The V end was cut by 3 bases, the J end by 0 bases, with 14 bases between. The CDR3 contains 16 residues. CDR3 loop: CASSPDVRLMNTEAFF. CDR3 DNA: TGTGCCAGCTCACCGGACGTTCGGCTCATGAACACTGAAGCTTTCTTT.